What follows are 2 T cell receptor beta chains derived from one specimen sequenced in a study of PD-L1 blockade in urothelial cancer. TCRdb's table, derived via immunoSEQ multiplex PCR, lists solely in-frame clones and lacks some. The sample carries some 79,000 clones, roughly 87% recorded once. This sample comprised PBMCs, obtained around atezolizumab (anti-PD-L1) treatment. The receptor set was obtained from a man in his 70s with urothelial cancer.

The V and J genes are TRBV18 and TRBJ1-5; 7 bases match TRBD1. CDR1 KGHSH and CDR2 LQKENI come from the germline V gene. J lost 4 bases, V lost 4 bases, and 7 bases had no gene match. The CDR3 has 15 amino acids. CDR3 DNA sequence: TGTGCCAGCTCACAAGGACAGGTCGTGAATCAGCCCCAGCATTTT. It codes for CASSQGQVVNQPQHF.

The genes are TRBV5-1 and TRBJ2-1; 9 bases align to TRBD2. Germline-derived CDR1 and CDR2 are SGHRS and YFSETQ. This CDR3 contains 14 residues. V shed 0 bases and J 7 bases; nucleotides not matched to a gene: 2. The CDR3 region is CASSLAGLANEQFF. CDR3 nucleotides: TGCGCCAGCAGCTTGGCCGGACTAGCGAATGAGCAGTTCTTC.